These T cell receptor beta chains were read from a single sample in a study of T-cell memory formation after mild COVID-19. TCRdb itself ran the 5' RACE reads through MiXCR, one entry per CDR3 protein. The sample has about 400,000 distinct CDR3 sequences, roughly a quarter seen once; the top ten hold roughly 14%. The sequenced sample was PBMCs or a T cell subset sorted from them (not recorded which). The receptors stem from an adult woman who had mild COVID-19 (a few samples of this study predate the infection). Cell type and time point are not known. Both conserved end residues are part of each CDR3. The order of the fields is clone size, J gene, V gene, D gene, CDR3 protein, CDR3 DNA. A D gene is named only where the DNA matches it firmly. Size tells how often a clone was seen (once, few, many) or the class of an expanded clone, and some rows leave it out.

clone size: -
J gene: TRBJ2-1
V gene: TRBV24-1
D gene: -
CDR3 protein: CATSDSARRDEQFF
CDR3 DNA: TGTGCCACCAGTGATTCGGCAAGGAGGGATGAGCAGTTCTTC

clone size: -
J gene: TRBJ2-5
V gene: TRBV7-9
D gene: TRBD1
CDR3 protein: CASSPQGARQETQYF
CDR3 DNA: TGTGCCAGCAGCCCACAGGGGGCCCGACAAGAGACCCAGTACTTC

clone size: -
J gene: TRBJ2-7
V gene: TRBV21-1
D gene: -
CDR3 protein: CASSPLSCPSYEQYF
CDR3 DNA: TGTGCCAGCAGCCCCCTGAGCTGCCCCTCCTACGAGCAGTACTTC

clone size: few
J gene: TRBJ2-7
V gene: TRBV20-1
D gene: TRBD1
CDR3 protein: CSAAPGTGAYEQYF
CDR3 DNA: TGCAGTGCTGCCCCCGGGACAGGAGCCTACGAGCAGTACTTC

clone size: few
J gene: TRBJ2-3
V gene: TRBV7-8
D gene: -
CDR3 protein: CASSFGTPRSVDTQYF
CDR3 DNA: TGTGCCAGCAGCTTCGGAACTCCACGAAGTGTAGATACGCAGTATTTT

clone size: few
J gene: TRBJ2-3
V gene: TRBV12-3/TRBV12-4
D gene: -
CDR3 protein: CASTTFTDTQYF
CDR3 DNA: TGTGCCAGCACCACTTTCACAGATACGCAGTATTTT

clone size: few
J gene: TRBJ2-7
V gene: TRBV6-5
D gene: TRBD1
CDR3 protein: CASSPRGFHEQYF
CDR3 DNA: TGTGCCAGCAGTCCCAGGGGGTTCCACGAGCAGTACTTC

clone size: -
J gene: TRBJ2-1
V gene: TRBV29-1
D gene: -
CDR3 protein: CSVEAGGDYNEQFF
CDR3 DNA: TGCAGCGTTGAGGCAGGGGGGGATTACAATGAGCAGTTCTTC

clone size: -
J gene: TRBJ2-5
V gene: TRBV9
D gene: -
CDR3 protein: CASSLHGEEETQYF
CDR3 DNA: TGTGCCAGCAGCCTCCACGGGGAGGAGGAGACCCAGTACTTC

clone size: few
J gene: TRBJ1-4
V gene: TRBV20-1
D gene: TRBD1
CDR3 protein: CSATSGTGSNEKLFF
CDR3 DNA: TGCAGTGCCACTTCCGGGACAGGGAGTAATGAAAAACTGTTTTTT

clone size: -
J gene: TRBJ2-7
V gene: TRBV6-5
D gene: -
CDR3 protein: CASSYTGSNEQYF
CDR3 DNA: TGTGCCAGCAGCTACACAGGCAGCAACGAGCAGTACTTC

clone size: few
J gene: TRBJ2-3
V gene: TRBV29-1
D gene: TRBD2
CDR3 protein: CSVWTSGRTDTQYF
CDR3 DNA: TGCAGCGTCTGGACTAGCGGGCGCACAGATACGCAGTATTTT

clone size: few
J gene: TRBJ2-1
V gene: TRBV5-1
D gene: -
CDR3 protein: CASSVSQQSSYNEQFF
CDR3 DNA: TGCGCCAGCAGCGTTAGCCAGCAGAGCTCCTACAATGAGCAGTTCTTC

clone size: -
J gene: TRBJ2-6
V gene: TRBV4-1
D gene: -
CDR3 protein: CASSQVYSGANVLTF
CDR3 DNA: TGCGCCAGCAGCCAAGTCTACTCTGGGGCCAACGTCCTGACTTTC

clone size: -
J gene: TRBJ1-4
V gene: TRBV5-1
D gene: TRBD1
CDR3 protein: CASRDTGGDEKLFF
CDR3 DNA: TGCGCCAGCAGGGATACAGGGGGGGATGAAAAACTGTTTTTT

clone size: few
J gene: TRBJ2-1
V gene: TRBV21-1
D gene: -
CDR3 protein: CASSNRVSLDNNEQFF
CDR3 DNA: TGTGCCAGCAGCAATCGGGTTTCTCTTGACAACAATGAGCAGTTCTTC

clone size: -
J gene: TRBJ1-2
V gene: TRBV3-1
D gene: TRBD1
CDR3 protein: CASSRRTGQPGGYTF
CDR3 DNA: TGTGCCAGCAGCCGTCGGACAGGGCAGCCGGGGGGCTACACCTTC